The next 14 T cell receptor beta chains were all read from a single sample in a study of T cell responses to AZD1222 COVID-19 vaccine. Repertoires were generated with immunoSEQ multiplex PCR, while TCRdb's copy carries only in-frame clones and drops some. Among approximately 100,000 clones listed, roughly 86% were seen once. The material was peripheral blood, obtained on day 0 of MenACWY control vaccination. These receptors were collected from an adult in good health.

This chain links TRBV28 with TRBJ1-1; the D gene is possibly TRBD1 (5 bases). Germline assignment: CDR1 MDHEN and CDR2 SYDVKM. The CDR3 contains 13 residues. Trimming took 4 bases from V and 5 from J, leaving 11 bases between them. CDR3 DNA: TGTGCCAGCAGTTCTCGAGGGGTAACTGAAGCTTTCTTT. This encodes CASSSRGVTEAFF.

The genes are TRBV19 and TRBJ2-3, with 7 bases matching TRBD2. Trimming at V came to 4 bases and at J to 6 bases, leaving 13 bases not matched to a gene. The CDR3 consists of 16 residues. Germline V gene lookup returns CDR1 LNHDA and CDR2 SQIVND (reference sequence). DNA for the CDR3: TGTGCCAGTAGTACCTCACTAGCGTCTTTGAGGGATACGCAGTATTTT. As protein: CASSTSLASLRDTQYF.

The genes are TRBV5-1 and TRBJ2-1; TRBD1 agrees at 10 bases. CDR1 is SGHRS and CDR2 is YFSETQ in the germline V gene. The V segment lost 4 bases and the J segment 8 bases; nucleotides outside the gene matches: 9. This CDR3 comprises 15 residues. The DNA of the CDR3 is TGCGCCAGCAGCCTGACAGGGGGCGAGACAGATGAGCAGTTCTTC. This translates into CASSLTGGETDEQFF. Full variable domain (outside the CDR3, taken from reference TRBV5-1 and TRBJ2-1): KAGVTQTPRYLIKTRGQQVTLSCSPISGHRSVSWYQQTPGQGLQFLFEYFSETQRNKGNFPGRFSGRQFSNSRSEMNVSTLELGDSALYLCASSLTGGETDEQFFGPGTRLTVL.

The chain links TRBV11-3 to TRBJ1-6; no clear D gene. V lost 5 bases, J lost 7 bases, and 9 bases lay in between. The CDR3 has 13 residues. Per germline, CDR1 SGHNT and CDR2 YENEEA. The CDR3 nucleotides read TGTGCCAGCAGCCTACGGACGAATTCACCCCTCCACTTT. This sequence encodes CASSLRTNSPLHF.

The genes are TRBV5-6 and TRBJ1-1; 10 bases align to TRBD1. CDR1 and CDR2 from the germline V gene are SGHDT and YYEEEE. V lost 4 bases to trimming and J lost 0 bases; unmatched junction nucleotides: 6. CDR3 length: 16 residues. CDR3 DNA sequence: TGTGCCAGCAGCCTCGGACAGGGGGTCATGAACACTGAAGCTTTCTTT. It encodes CASSLGQGVMNTEAFF.

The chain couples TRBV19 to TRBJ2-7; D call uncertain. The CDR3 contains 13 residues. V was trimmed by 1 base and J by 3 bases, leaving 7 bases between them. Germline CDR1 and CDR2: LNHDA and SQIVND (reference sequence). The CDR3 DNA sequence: TGTGCCAGTAGTATAGCAGTTCTCTACGAGCAGTACTTC. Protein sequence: CASSIAVLYEQYF.

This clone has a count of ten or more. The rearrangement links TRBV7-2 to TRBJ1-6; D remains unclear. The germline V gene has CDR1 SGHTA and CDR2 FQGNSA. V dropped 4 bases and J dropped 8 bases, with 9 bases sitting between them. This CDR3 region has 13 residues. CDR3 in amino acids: CASSSGRDSPLHF. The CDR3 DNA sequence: TGTGCCAGCAGCTCCGGGAGGGATTCACCCCTCCACTTT.

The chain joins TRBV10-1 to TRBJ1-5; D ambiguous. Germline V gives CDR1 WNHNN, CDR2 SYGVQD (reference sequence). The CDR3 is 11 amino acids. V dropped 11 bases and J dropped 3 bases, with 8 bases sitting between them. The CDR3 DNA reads TGCGCCCTAGACCCCAATCAGCCCCAGCATTTT. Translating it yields CALDPNQPQHF.

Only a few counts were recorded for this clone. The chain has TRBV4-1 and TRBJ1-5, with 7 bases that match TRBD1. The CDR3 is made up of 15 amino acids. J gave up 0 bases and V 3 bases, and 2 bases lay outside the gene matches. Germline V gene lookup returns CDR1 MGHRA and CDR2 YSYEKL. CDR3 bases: TGCGCCAGCAGCCAGGACAGGTATAGCAATCAGCCCCAGCATTTT. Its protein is CASSQDRYSNQPQHF.

The CDR3 bases are TGTGCCAGCAGTCCACGCCCGAGCGGGATGAACACTGAAGCTTTCTTT. Its translation: CASSPRPSGMNTEAFF. V and J are TRBV28 and TRBJ1-1; D is unclear. V gave up 5 bases and J gave up 0 bases, with 16 bases separating them. The length of the CDR3 is 16 residues. Per the germline V gene, CDR1 is MDHEN and CDR2 is SYDVKM.

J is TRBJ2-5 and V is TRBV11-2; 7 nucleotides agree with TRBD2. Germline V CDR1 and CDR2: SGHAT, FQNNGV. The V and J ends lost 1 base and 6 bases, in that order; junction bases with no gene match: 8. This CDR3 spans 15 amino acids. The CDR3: CASSLGGEGWQTQYF. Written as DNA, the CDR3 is TGTGCCAGCAGCTTAGGGGGGGAGGGGTGGCAGACCCAGTACTTC.

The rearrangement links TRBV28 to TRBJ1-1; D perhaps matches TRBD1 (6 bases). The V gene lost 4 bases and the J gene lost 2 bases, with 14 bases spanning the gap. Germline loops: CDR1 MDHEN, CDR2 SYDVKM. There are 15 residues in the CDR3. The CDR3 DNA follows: TGTGCCAGCAGTTACCCGGGACAAGTCAACACTGAAGCTTTCTTT. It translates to CASSYPGQVNTEAFF.

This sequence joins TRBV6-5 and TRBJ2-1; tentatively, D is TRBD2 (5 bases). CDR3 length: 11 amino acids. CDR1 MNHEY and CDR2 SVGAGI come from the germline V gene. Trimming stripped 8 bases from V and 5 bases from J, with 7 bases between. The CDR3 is CASRGDNEQFF. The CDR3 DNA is TGTGCCAGCCGGGGAGACAATGAGCAGTTCTTC.

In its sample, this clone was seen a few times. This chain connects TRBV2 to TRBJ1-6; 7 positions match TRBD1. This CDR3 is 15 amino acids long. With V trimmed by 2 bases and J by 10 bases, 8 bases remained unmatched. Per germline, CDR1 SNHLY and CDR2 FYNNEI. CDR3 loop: CASSERAGGYSPLHF. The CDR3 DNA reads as TGTGCCAGCAGTGAAAGGGCAGGGGGATACTCACCCCTCCACTTT. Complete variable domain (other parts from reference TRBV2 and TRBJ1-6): EPEVTQTPSHQVTQMGQEVILRCVPISNHLYFYWYRQILGQKVEFLVSFYNNEISEKSEIFDDQFSVERPDGSNFTLKIRSTKLEDSAMYFCASSERAGGYSPLHFGNGTRLTVT.